The clone carrying this T cell receptor (beta chain) was counted a single time. V trimming: 5 bases; J trimming: 1 base; junction bases outside the gene matches: 8. Germline CDR1 and CDR2: SEHNR and FQNEAQ (reference sequence). CDR3 length: 17 residues. These data come from a study of blood T cell repertoires in COVID-19. Study-level background: Spain, Italy and the United States supplied samples that represented acute and convalescent COVID-19. Sources were T cells, B-cell-depleted T cells, or PBMCs; the material itself was cDNA or gDNA.

As processed by the authors: Amplification with reference gene primers provided the estimates of nucleated cell counts. Assay used: immunoSEQ multiplex PCR; TCRdb lists only in-frame clones, some missing. V, J and clone size are taken as reported in that table, and D and trimming were inferred from the DNA itself. The sample holds around 280,000 clones, 70% to 90% seen once. Sequenced sample: peripheral blood. The TCR originated in a woman aged 25 to 39 who had recovered from COVID-19. The V gene is TRBV7-9, the J gene TRBJ2-3, with 11 bases matching TRBD2. This chain's CDR3 is CASSSAVLAGGTDTQYF. CDR3 bases: TGTGCCAGCAGCAGTGCGGTACTAGCGGGGGGCACAGATACGCAGTATTTT.